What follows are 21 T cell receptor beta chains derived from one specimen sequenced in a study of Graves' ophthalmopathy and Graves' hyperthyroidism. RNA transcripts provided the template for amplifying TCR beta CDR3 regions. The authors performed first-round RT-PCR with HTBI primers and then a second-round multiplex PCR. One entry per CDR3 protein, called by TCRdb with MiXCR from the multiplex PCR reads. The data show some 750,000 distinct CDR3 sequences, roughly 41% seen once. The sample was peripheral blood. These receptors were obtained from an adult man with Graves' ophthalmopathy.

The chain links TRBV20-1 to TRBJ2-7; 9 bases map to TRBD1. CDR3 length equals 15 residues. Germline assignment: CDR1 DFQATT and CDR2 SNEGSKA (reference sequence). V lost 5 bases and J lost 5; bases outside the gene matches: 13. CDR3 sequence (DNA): TGCAGTGCTGGCGTGGCCGGGACAGGGTTCGACGAGCAGTACTTC. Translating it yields CSAGVAGTGFDEQYF.

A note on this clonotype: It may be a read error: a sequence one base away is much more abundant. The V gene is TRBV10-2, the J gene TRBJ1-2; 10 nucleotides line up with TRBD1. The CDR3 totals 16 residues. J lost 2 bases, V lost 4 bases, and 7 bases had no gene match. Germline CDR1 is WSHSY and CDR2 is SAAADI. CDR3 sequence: CASSAFDRGRNYGYTF. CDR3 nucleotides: TGCGCCAGCAGTGCCTTCGACAGGGGGCGCAACTATGGCTACACCTTC.

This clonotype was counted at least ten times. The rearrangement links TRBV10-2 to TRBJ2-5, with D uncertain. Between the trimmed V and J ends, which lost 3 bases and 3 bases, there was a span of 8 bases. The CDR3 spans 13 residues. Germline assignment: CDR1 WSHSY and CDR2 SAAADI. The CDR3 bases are TGCGCCAGCAGTGACAACAGAAAAGAGACCCAGTACTTC. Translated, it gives CASSDNRKETQYF.

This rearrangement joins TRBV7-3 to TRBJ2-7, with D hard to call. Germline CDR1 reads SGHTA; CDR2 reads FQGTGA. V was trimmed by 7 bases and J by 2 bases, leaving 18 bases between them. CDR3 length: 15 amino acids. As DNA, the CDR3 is TGTGCCAGCACCCAGTCGACCGGTCTGACCTACGAGCAGTACTTC. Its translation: CASTQSTGLTYEQYF. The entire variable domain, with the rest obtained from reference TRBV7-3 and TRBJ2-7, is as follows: GAGVSQTPSNKVTEKGKYVELRCDPISGHTALYWYRQSLGQGPEFLIYFQGTGAADDSGLPNDRFFAVRPEGSVSTLKIQRTERGDSAVYLCASTQSTGLTYEQYFGPGTRLTVT.

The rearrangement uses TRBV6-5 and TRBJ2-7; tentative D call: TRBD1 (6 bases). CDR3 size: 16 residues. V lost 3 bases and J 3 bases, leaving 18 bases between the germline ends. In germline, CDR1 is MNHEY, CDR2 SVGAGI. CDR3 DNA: TGTGCCAGCAGTTATTTAAGACAGGCCCCAAACTACGAGCAGTACTTC. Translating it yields CASSYLRQAPNYEQYF.

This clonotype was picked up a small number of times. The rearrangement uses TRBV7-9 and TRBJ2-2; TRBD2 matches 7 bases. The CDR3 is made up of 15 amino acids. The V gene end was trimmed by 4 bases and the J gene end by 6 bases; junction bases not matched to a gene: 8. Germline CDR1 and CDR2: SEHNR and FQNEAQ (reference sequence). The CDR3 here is CASSSGGLDSGELFF. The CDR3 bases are TGTGCCAGCAGCTCCGGAGGACTAGATTCCGGGGAGCTGTTTTTT. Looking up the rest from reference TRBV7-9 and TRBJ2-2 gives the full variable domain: DTGVSQNPRHKITKRGQNVTFRCDPISEHNRLYWYRQTLGQGPEFLTYFQNEAQLEKSRLLSDRFSAERPKGSFSTLEIQRTEQGDSAMYLCASSSGGLDSGELFFGEGSRLTVL.

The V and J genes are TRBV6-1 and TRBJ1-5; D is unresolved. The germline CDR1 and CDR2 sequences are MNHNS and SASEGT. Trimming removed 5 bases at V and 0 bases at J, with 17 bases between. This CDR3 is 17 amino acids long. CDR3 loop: CASSPDHPGYSNQPQHF. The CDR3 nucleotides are TGTGCCAGCAGTCCCGATCACCCCGGGTATAGCAATCAGCCCCAGCATTTT.

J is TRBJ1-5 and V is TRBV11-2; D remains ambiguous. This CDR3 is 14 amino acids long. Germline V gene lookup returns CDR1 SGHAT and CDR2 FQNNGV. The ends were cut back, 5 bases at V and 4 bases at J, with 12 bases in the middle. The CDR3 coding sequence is TGTGCCAGCAGCCAAGGATTCTTAAATCAGCCCCAGCATTTT. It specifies CASSQGFLNQPQHF.

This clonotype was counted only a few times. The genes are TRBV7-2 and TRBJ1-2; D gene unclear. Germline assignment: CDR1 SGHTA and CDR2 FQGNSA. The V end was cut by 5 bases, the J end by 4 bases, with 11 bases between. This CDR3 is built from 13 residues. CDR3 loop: CASSARQTYGYTF. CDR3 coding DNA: TGTGCCAGCAGCGCCCGACAAACCTATGGCTACACCTTC. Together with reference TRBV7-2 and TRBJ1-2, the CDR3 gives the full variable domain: GAGVSQSPSNKVTEKGKDVELRCDPISGHTALYWYRQSLGQGLEFLIYFQGNSAPDKSGLPSDRFSAERTGGSVSTLTIQRTQQEDSAVYLCASSARQTYGYTFGSGTRLTVV.

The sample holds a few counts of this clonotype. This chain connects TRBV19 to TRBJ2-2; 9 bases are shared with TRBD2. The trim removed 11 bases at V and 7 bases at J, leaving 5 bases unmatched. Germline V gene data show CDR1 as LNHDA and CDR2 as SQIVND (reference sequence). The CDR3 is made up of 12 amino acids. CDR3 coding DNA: TGTGCCGGGAGCGGGAGGAACGGGGAGCTGTTTTTT. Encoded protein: CAGSGRNGELFF.

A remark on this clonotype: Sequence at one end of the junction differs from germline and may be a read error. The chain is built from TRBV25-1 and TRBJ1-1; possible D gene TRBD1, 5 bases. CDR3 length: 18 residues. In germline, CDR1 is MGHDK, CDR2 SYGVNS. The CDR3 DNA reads TGTGCCTGCAGTGCAACCCCCTTGACCGGGACCGCGAACACTGAAGCTTTCTTT. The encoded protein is CACSATPLTGTANTEAFF.

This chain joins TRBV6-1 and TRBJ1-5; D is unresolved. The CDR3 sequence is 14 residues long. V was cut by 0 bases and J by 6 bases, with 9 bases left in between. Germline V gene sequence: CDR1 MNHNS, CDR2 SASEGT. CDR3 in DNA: TGTGCCAGCAGTGAAGCGGAGGGAGGTCAGCCCCAGCATTTT. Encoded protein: CASSEAEGGQPQHF.

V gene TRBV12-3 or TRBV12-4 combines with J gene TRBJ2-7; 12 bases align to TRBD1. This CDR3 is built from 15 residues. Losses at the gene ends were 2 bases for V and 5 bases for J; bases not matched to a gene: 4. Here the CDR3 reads CASSLSGTGGDEQYF. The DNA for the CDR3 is TGTGCCAGCAGTTTATCCGGGACAGGGGGCGACGAGCAGTACTTC.

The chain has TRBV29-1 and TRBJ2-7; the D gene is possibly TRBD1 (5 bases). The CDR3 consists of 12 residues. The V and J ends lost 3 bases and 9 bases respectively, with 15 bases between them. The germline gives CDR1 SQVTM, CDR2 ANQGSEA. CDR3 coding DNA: TGCAGCGTTGATGGTGGGGCGCGGCGGCAGTACTTC. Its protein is CSVDGGARRQYF.

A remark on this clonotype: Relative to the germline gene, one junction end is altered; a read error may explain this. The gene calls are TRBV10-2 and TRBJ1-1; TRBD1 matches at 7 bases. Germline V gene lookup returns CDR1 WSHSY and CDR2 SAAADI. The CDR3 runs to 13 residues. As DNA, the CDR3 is TGTGCCAGCAGAGAACAGGGGATGGCTGAAGCTTTCTTT. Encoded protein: CASREQGMAEAFF.

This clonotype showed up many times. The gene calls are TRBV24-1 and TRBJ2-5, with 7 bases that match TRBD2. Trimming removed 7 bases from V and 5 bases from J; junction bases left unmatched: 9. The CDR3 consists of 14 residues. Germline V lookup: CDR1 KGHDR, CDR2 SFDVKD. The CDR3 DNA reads TGTGCCACCAGGGGGAGGGGAGGAGGCGAGACCCAGTACTTC. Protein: CATRGRGGGETQYF.

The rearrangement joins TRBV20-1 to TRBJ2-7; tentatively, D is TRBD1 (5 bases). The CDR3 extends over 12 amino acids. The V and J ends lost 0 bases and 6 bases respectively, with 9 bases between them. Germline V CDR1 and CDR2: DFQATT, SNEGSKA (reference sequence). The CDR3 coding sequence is TGCAGTGCTAGAGATCAGGGTAGCGAGCAGTACTTC. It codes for CSARDQGSEQYF.

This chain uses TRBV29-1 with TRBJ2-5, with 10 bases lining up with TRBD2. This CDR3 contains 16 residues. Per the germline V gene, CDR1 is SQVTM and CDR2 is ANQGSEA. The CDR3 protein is CSAPRVPSGSRETQYF. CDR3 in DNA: TGCAGTGCTCCCCGGGTCCCTAGCGGGAGCCGAGAGACCCAGTACTTC.

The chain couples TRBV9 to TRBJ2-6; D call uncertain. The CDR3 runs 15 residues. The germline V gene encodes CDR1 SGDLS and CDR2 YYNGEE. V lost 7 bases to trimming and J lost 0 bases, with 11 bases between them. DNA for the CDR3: TGTGCCAGCCTCGGTCAACTCTCTGGGGCCAACGTCCTGACTTTC. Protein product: CASLGQLSGANVLTF.

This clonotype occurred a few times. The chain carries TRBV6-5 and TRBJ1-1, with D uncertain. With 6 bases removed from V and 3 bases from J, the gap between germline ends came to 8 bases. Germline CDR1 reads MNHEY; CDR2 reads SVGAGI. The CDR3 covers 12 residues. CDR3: CASRYGDTEAFF. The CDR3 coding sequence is TGTGCCAGCAGGTACGGGGACACTGAAGCTTTCTTT.

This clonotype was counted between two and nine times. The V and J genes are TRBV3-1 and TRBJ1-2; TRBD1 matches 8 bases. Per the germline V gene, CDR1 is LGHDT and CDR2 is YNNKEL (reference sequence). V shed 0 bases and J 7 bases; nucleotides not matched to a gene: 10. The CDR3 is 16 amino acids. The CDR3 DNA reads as TGTGCCAGCAGCCAAGATCCTCTGGACAGGGTAATTGGCTACACCTTC. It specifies CASSQDPLDRVIGYTF.